What follows are 9 T cell receptor beta chains derived from one specimen sequenced in a study of blood T cells in healthy people across ages (dated by TCRdb to between 2014 and 2017). Receptors were amplified or captured by 5' RACE. Sequenced using an Illumina HiSeq 2500. A second PCR of roughly 7 to 11 cycles was performed with a sample-barcoded 5' primer and a J-beta primer mix. TCRdb reran the public reads through fastp at Q25 and MiXCR, keeping productive beta chains. Rows with a matching CDR3 protein are joined into one entry that keeps the most common DNA and genes. For this sample the table gives some 640,000 distinct CDR3 sequences, of which 25% to 30% were detected only once. The ten most abundant clones make up less than 20% of the sample. The sequencing input was blood. The receptors derive from a woman of 80 years or more in good health.

This clonotype appeared many times. The rearrangement links TRBV6-6 to TRBJ2-1; maybe TRBD1 (5 bases). This CDR3 contains 16 residues. Trimming shortened V by 4 bases and J by 1 base, and 14 bases separated the two germline ends. CDR1 is MNHNY, CDR2 SVGAGI, per germline (reference sequence). Here the CDR3 DNA reads TGTGCCAGCAGTTTTCGACAGCCAGGGTCCTACAATGAGCAGTTCTTC. It yields the protein CASSFRQPGSYNEQFF.

With regard to this clonotype: A much larger clone differs from this one at a single base, so this may be a read error. The chain employs TRBV4-3 and TRBJ2-7, with D maybe TRBD1 (5 bases). The CDR3 runs to 14 residues. The germline V gene has CDR1 LGHNA and CDR2 YSLEER. The CDR3 spells CASGQDAQGYEQYF. DNA for the CDR3: TGCGCCAGCGGCCAAGATGCGCAGGGCTACGAGCAGTACTTC.

Turning to this clonotype: The junction does not match germline at one end; this may be a read error. This chain links TRBV7-9 with TRBJ2-5, with a possible D match to TRBD2 (6 bases). CDR1 is SEHNR, CDR2 FQNEAQ, per germline (reference sequence). The CDR3 sequence is 16 residues long. CDR3 DNA sequence: TGTGCCGGCAGCTTAATTGTAGGGACGGGCGGGGAAGAGCAGTACTTC. Protein sequence: CAGSLIVGTGGEEQYF. Based on the CDR3 plus reference TRBV7-9 and TRBJ2-5, the full variable domain is DTGVSQNPRHKITKRGQNVTFRCDPISEHNRLYWYRQTLGQGPEFLTYFQNEAQLEKSRLLSDRFSAERPKGSFSTLEIQRTEQGDSAMYLCAGSLIVGTGGEEQYFGPGTRLLVL.

As for this clonotype: A much larger clone differs from this one at a single base, so this may be a read error. The chain recombines TRBV20-1 with TRBJ2-1; D perhaps matches TRBD1 (6 bases). The CDR3 runs 12 residues. Trimming took off 5 bases at V and 12 bases at J, with 17 bases between the two ends. The germline V gene encodes CDR1 DFQATT and CDR2 SNEGSKA (reference sequence). CDR3 sequence: CSALGQFYGQFF. The CDR3 nucleotides are TGCAGTGCTCTTGGACAGTTCTATGGGCAGTTCTTC.

On this clonotype itself: This clone may be a read error of a much larger clone one base away. Here the CDR3 DNA reads TGTGCCAGCAGTTTAGCGGGGCCTAGTCGCCACGAGCAGTTCTTC. This sequence encodes CASSLAGPSRHEQFF. This rearrangement joins TRBV28 to TRBJ2-1; D might be TRBD2 (6 bases). Between the trimmed V and J ends, which lost 2 bases and 10 bases, there was a span of 18 bases. The CDR3 spans 15 residues. Germline CDR1 is MDHEN and CDR2 is SYDVKM. The full variable domain, with the rest looked up from reference TRBV28 and TRBJ2-1, is DVKVTQSSRYLVKRTGEKVFLECVQDMDHENMFWYRQDPGLGLRLIYFSYDVKMKEKGDIPEGYSVSREKKERFSLILESASTNQTSMYLCASSLAGPSRHEQFFGPGTRLTVL.

This clonotype was seen ten or more times. The J gene is TRBJ2-7, the V gene TRBV5-5; D remains unclear. Looked up from germline, CDR1 is SGHKS and CDR2 is YYEKEE (reference sequence). The CDR3 covers 15 residues. V lost 7 bases and J lost 0, with 17 bases in between. CDR3 in DNA: TGTGCCAGCGCTCTAAGGTCTGACCGCTCCTACGAGCAGTACTTC. Amino acids: CASALRSDRSYEQYF.

There are many counts of this clonotype. The chain couples TRBV11-1 to TRBJ2-7; D is ambiguous. V lost 3 bases to trimming and J lost 4 bases, with 10 bases between them. CDR3 length: 13 residues. Germline V gene data show CDR1 as SGHAT and CDR2 as FQDESV (reference sequence). CDR3 residues: CASSFGWEYEQYF. The CDR3 DNA reads TGTGCCAGCAGCTTCGGCTGGGAATACGAGCAGTACTTC.

A few counts support this clonotype. A much larger clonotype is one base distant, so this may be a read error. The chain carries TRBV5-6 and TRBJ2-5; TRBD2 agrees at 8 bases. V dropped 4 bases and J dropped 11; count of bases not matched to a gene: 19. The CDR3 is 16 amino acids. Germline V gives CDR1 SGHDT, CDR2 YYEEEE. CDR3 sequence reads: CASSPSGTRRNNEQYF. The CDR3 DNA reads as TGTGCCAGCAGCCCGAGTGGGACTAGGAGAAACAATGAGCAGTACTTC.

This chain links TRBV6-2 or TRBV6-3 with TRBJ1-5; D is perhaps TRBD1 (6 bases). The CDR3 runs to 18 residues. In germline, CDR1 is MNHEY, CDR2 SVGEGT. V lost 6 bases and J 0 bases, leaving 21 bases between the germline ends. This CDR3 is CASSPGRGRGYSNQPQHF. In DNA form, the CDR3 reads TGTGCCAGCAGCCCCGGGAGGGGTAGGGGGTATAGCAATCAGCCCCAGCATTTT.